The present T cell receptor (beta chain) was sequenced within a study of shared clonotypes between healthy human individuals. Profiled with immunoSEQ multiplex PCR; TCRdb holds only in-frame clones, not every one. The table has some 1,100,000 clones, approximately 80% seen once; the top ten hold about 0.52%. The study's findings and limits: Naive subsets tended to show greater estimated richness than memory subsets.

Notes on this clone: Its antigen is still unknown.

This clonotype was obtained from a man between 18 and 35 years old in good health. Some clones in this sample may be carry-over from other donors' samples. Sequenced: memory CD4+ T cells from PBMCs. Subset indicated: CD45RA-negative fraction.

The CDR3: CASSIAGTDNEQFF. The CDR3 coding sequence is TGCGCCAGCAGCATAGCGGGAACGGACAATGAGCAGTTCTTC. The rearrangement links TRBV5-1 to TRBJ2-1; 8 nucleotides agree with TRBD2. The CDR3 totals 14 residues. V lost 4 bases and J lost 5; bases outside the gene matches: 5. The germline CDR1 and CDR2 sequences are SGHRS and YFSETQ.